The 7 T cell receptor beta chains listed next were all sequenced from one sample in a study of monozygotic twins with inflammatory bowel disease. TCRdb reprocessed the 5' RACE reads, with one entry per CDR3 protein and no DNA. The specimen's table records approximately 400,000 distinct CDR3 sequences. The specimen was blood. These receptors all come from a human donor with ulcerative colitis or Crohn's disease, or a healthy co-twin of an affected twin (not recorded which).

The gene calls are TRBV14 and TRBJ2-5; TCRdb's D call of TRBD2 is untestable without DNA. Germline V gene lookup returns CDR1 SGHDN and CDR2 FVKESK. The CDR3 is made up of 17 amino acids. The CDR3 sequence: CASSQESLAGGFETQYF.

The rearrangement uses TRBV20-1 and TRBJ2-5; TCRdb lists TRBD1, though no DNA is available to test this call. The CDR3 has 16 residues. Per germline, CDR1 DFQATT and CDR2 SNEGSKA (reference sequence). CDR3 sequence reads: CSASGPSPGGRQTQYF.

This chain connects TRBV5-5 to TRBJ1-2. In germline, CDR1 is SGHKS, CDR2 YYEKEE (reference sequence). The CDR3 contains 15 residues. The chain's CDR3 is CASSLDPREIYGYTF.

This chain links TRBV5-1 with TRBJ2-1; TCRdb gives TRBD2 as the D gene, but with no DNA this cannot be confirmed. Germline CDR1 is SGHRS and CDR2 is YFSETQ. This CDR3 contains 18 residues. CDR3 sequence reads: CASSPSRKTSGSNNEQFF.

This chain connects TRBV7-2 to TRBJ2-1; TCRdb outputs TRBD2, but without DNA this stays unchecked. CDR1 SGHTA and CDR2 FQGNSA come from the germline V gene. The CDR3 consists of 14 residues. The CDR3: CASSPPGLHNEQFF.

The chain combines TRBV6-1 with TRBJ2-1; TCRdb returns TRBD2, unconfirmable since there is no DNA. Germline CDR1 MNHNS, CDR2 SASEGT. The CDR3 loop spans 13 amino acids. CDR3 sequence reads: CASRTSGNHEQFF.

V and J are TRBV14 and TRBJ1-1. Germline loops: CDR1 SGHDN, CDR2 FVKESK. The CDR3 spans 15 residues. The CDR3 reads CASSPHGGVDTEAFF.